This T cell receptor (beta chain) was recovered during a study of blood T cell repertoires in COVID-19. Some clones are missing from TCRdb's copy, which holds only in-frame ones; the method was immunoSEQ multiplex PCR. The data show roughly 290,000 clones, 75% to 90% seen once. This TCR was recovered from a woman aged 25 to 39 who had recovered from COVID-19. Sequenced material: PBMCs or T cells enriched from blood (not recorded which).

CDR3: CATSDSQGSQPQHF. CDR3 coding DNA: TGTGCCACCAGTGATTCACAGGGATCTCAGCCCCAGCATTTT. The chain uses TRBV24-1 and TRBJ1-5; D might be TRBD1 (6 bases). The CDR3 contains 14 residues. Germline V CDR1 and CDR2: KGHDR, SFDVKD. Between the trimmed V and J ends, which lost 2 bases and 6 bases, there was a span of 10 bases.